A selection of T cell receptor beta chains follows, all from one sample in a study of OX40 agonist ivuxolimab in advanced cancers. Here immunoSEQ multiplex PCR was the method, and the copy in TCRdb shows in-frame clones only, minus some. Of 65,000 to 90,000 clones listed, 90% are singletons. The sample consisted of CD4+ or CD8+ T cells sorted from blood, taken in a trial of the OX40 agonist ivuxolimab. The receptor set was obtained from an adult with an advanced solid tumor such as melanoma, head and neck, liver or kidney cancer. Both conserved end residues are part of each CDR3.

TRBJ2-1	TRBV7-2	CASSLDGNEQFF
TRBJ2-2	TRBV5-6	CASSLGGTGRTGELFF
TRBJ2-1	TRBV7-9	CASSRDRNIGFF
TRBJ2-7	TRBV28	CASRVSGRSYEQYF
TRBJ2-7	TRBV28	CASSTARYEQYF
TRBJ2-7	TRBV7-6	CASSSIPWTSGATNEQYF
TRBJ2-3	TRBV25-1	CASMPHRGVVDTQYF
TRBJ2-5	TRBV18	CASSPGQQETQYF
TRBJ2-7	TRBV19	CASSIGDRKTYEQYF
TRBJ1-3	TRBV28	CASSLSGTTNSGNTIYF
TRBJ2-1	TRBV27	CASSFGQYSYNEQFF
TRBJ2-7	TRBV7-2	CASSLVGQGNYEQYF
TRBJ2-2	TRBV6-5	CASSYGPGSNTGELFF
TRBJ1-1	TRBV5-4	CASSRGTNTEAFF
TRBJ1-4	TRBV27	CASRPVGWYATNEKLFF
TRBJ2-1	TRBV6-6	CASSYSAGNDREQFF
TRBJ2-7	TRBV10-3	CAIKKGQGYEQYF
TRBJ1-1	TRBV19	CASSNTRGGEAFF
TRBJ2-2	TRBV6-1	CASSDIRGANTGELFF
TRBJ2-1	TRBV7-8	CASSLAGGTTRYNEQFF
TRBJ2-5	TRBV27	CASSPGQGPKTQYF
TRBJ2-1	TRBV9	CASSPPGARPYNEQFF